Shown below are 16 T cell receptor beta chains from a single sample sequenced in a study of cytotoxic CD8 clonotypes in ibrutinib-treated CLL (dated by TCRdb to the early 2020s). The library came from the immunoSEQ multiplex PCR assay. TCRdb obtained this table from immuneACCESS and retained in-frame rearrangements with V and J assigned. These tables miss some clones; where compared with another copy, unresolved V genes account for less than half of the shortfall, and the remainder is unexplained. Here the sample has around 310,000 clones; roughly 80% occur a single time. 5.5% to 8% of the sample belongs to the ten largest clones. Here the sequenced sample was PBMCs, taken before ibrutinib treatment. The receptors here all came from a human donor with chronic lymphocytic leukemia.

The V call is TRBV11-2, the J call TRBJ1-1, with 10 bases identical to TRBD1. The CDR3 is 15 residues long. The ends lost 4 bases at V and 7 bases at J; junction bases unmatched: 9. Germline V CDR1 and CDR2: SGHAT, FQNNGV. CDR3 nucleotides: TGTGCCAGCAGCTCGCGACAGGGGGCGATTGGTGAAGCTTTCTTT. Translation: CASSSRQGAIGEAFF.

The chain carries TRBV18 and TRBJ1-1; D remains ambiguous. Trimming removed 4 bases at V and 3 bases at J, with 12 bases between. Per the germline V gene, CDR1 is KGHSH and CDR2 is LQKENI. The CDR3 has 14 amino acids. This CDR3 is CASSQNFGYTEAFF. As DNA, the CDR3 is TGTGCCAGCTCACAGAATTTTGGGTACACTGAAGCTTTCTTT. The full variable domain, with the rest looked up from reference TRBV18 and TRBJ1-1, is NAGVMQNPRHLVRRRGQEARLRCSPMKGHSHVYWYRQLPEEGLKFMVYLQKENIIDESGMPKERFSAEFPKEGPSILRIQQVVRGDSAAYFCASSQNFGYTEAFFGQGTRLTVV.

V usage is TRBV4-3 and J usage is TRBJ2-1; D perhaps matches TRBD1 (6 bases). Germline CDR1 and CDR2: LGHNA and YSLEER. CDR3 length equals 17 residues. Trimming removed 3 bases from V and 4 bases from J, with 19 bases in between. The CDR3 loop reads CASSHPIVPRGYNEQFF. CDR3 bases: TGCGCCAGCAGCCACCCGATTGTCCCCAGGGGATACAATGAGCAGTTCTTC.

V is TRBV27 and J is TRBJ2-6; D not resolved. The germline V gene encodes CDR1 MNHEY and CDR2 SMNVEV (reference sequence). This CDR3 contains 16 residues. The V end was cut by 6 bases, the J end by 0 bases, with 12 bases between. CDR3 amino acids: CASSHTAFSGANVLTF. CDR3 DNA: TGTGCCAGCAGCCATACAGCGTTCTCTGGGGCCAACGTCCTGACTTTC.

The chain employs TRBV6-4 and TRBJ1-1, with TRBD1 matching 8 bases. The CDR3 extends over 15 amino acids. V lost 5 bases, J lost 1 base, and 6 bases stayed unmatched. Looked up from germline, CDR1 is MRHNA and CDR2 is SNTAGT. CDR3 coding DNA: TGTGCCAGCAGTTTCACCGGGACAGGGAACACTGAAGCTTTCTTT. Encoded protein: CASSFTGTGNTEAFF.

The chain is built from TRBV2 and TRBJ2-1, with D possibly matching TRBD2 (5 bases). CDR1 and CDR2 from the germline V gene are SNHLY and FYNNEI. The germline V and J ends were trimmed by 1 base and 9 bases, with 10 bases remaining between them. The CDR3 covers 13 residues. In DNA form, the CDR3 reads TGTGCCAGCAGTGAAGGCCTAGCTAGTGAGCAGTTCTTC. Protein: CASSEGLASEQFF. The whole variable domain, filled in from reference TRBV2 and TRBJ2-1, reads EPEVTQTPSHQVTQMGQEVILRCVPISNHLYFYWYRQILGQKVEFLVSFYNNEISEKSEIFDDQFSVERPDGSNFTLKIRSTKLEDSAMYFCASSEGLASEQFFGPGTRLTVL.

This chain uses TRBV27 with TRBJ1-2; 10 bases are a match to TRBD1. The CDR3 totals 11 residues. The germline CDR1 and CDR2 sequences are MNHEY and SMNVEV (reference sequence). The CDR3 coding sequence is TGTGAACCGGGACAGGGGTATGGCTACACCTTC. Translated: CEPGQGYGYTF.

The chain couples TRBV5-1 to TRBJ2-7, with D perhaps matching TRBD2 (5 bases). CDR3 length equals 16 residues. Germline-derived CDR1 and CDR2 are SGHRS and YFSETQ. V was shortened by 0 bases and J by 2 bases, with 15 bases between the two germline ends. The CDR3 DNA reads TGCGCCAGCAGCTTGGGAGGACTCCCCGTTACCTACGAGCAGTACTTC. It yields the protein CASSLGGLPVTYEQYF.

This rearrangement joins TRBV10-3 to TRBJ1-5; the D is unclear. V lost 5 bases, J lost 2 bases, and 7 bases lay in between. Germline V gene data show CDR1 as ENHRY and CDR2 as SYGVKD. There are 13 residues in the CDR3. The CDR3 spells CAISFQGNQPQHF. For the CDR3, the DNA is TGTGCCATCAGTTTTCAGGGCAATCAGCCCCAGCATTTT.

This chain connects TRBV27 to TRBJ2-3; D is unresolved. The CDR3 consists of 14 residues. CDR1 and CDR2 (germline): MNHEY, SMNVEV (reference sequence). Trimming removed 5 bases from V and 1 base from J, with 10 bases in between. CDR3 nucleotide sequence: TGTGCCAGCAGTCTCACTCGGGGCACAGATACGCAGTATTTT. This encodes CASSLTRGTDTQYF.

The J gene is TRBJ2-1, the V gene TRBV30; weak D call: TRBD2 (5 bases). This CDR3 has 16 residues. The germline CDR1 and CDR2 sequences are GTSNPN and SVGIG (reference sequence). The V gene lost 0 bases and the J gene lost 3 bases, with 15 bases spanning the gap. CDR3 loop: CAWSVYPSGYYNEQFF. The CDR3 DNA sequence: TGTGCCTGGAGTGTATACCCCAGCGGCTACTACAATGAGCAGTTCTTC.

This rearrangement joins TRBV6-5 to TRBJ2-3, with D perhaps TRBD2 (6 bases). Trimming removed 10 bases at V and 1 base at J, with 12 bases between. CDR3 length equals 13 residues. Germline V lookup: CDR1 MNHEY, CDR2 SVGAGI. For the CDR3, the DNA is TGTGCCACCCGGCCTAGCGGCACAGATACGCAGTATTTT. This translates into CATRPSGTDTQYF.

This clone has only a few counts. The CDR3: CASSVFRSNQPQHF. The CDR3 DNA reads as TGTGCCAGCAGTGTTTTTCGAAGCAATCAGCCCCAGCATTTT. The gene calls are TRBV6-1 and TRBJ1-5; D unclear. Trimming shortened V by 4 bases and J by 1 base, and 8 bases separated the two germline ends. This CDR3 has 14 amino acids. Germline assignment: CDR1 MNHNS and CDR2 SASEGT.

The gene calls are TRBV4-3 and TRBJ1-3; D remains unclear. CDR3 size: 17 residues. Trimming took off 4 bases at V and 0 bases at J, with 16 bases between the two ends. The germline gives CDR1 LGHNA, CDR2 YSLEER. CDR3 nucleotides: TGCGCCAGCAGCCTCGCCTCCGGACGACACTCTGGAAACACCATATATTTT. Its translation is CASSLASGRHSGNTIYF.

The chain couples TRBV19 to TRBJ2-7; perhaps TRBD1 as D (5 bases). Germline CDR1 reads LNHDA; CDR2 reads SQIVND (reference sequence). The V gene lost 5 bases and the J gene lost 7 bases, with 24 bases spanning the gap. This CDR3 has 16 residues. Here the CDR3 reads CASSPLEQGPLGEQYF. CDR3 DNA sequence: TGTGCCAGTAGTCCCTTAGAGCAGGGCCCTTTGGGAGAGCAGTACTTC.

This clone has only one observation. The CDR3 coding sequence is TGTGCCAGCAGTCCCCGCCCGGGACAGTTATACGAGCAGTACTTC. This encodes CASSPRPGQLYEQYF. V and J are TRBV2 and TRBJ2-7; 7 nucleotides agree with TRBD1. From germline, CDR1 is SNHLY and CDR2 FYNNEI. V was pared by 5 bases and J by 4 bases, with 11 bases of the junction left unmatched. The CDR3 has 15 amino acids.